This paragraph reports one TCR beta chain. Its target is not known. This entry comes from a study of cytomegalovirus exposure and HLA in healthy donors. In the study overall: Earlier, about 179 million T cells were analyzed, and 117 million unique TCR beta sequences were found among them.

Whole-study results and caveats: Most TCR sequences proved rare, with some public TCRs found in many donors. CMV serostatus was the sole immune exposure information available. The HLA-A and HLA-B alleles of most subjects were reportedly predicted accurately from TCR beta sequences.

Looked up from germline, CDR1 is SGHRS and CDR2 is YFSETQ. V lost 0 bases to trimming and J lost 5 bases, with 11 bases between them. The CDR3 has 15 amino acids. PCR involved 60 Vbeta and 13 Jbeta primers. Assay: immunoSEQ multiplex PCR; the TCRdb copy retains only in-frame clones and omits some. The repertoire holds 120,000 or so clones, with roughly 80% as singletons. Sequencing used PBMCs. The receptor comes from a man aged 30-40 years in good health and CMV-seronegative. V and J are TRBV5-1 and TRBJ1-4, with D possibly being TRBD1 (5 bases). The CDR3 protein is CASSLDPGGNEKLFF. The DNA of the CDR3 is TGCGCCAGCAGCTTGGACCCCGGGGGAAATGAAAAACTGTTTTTT. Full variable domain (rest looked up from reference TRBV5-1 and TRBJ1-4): KAGVTQTPRYLIKTRGQQVTLSCSPISGHRSVSWYQQTPGQGLQFLFEYFSETQRNKGNFPGRFSGRQFSNSRSEMNVSTLELGDSALYLCASSLDPGGNEKLFFGSGTQLSVL.